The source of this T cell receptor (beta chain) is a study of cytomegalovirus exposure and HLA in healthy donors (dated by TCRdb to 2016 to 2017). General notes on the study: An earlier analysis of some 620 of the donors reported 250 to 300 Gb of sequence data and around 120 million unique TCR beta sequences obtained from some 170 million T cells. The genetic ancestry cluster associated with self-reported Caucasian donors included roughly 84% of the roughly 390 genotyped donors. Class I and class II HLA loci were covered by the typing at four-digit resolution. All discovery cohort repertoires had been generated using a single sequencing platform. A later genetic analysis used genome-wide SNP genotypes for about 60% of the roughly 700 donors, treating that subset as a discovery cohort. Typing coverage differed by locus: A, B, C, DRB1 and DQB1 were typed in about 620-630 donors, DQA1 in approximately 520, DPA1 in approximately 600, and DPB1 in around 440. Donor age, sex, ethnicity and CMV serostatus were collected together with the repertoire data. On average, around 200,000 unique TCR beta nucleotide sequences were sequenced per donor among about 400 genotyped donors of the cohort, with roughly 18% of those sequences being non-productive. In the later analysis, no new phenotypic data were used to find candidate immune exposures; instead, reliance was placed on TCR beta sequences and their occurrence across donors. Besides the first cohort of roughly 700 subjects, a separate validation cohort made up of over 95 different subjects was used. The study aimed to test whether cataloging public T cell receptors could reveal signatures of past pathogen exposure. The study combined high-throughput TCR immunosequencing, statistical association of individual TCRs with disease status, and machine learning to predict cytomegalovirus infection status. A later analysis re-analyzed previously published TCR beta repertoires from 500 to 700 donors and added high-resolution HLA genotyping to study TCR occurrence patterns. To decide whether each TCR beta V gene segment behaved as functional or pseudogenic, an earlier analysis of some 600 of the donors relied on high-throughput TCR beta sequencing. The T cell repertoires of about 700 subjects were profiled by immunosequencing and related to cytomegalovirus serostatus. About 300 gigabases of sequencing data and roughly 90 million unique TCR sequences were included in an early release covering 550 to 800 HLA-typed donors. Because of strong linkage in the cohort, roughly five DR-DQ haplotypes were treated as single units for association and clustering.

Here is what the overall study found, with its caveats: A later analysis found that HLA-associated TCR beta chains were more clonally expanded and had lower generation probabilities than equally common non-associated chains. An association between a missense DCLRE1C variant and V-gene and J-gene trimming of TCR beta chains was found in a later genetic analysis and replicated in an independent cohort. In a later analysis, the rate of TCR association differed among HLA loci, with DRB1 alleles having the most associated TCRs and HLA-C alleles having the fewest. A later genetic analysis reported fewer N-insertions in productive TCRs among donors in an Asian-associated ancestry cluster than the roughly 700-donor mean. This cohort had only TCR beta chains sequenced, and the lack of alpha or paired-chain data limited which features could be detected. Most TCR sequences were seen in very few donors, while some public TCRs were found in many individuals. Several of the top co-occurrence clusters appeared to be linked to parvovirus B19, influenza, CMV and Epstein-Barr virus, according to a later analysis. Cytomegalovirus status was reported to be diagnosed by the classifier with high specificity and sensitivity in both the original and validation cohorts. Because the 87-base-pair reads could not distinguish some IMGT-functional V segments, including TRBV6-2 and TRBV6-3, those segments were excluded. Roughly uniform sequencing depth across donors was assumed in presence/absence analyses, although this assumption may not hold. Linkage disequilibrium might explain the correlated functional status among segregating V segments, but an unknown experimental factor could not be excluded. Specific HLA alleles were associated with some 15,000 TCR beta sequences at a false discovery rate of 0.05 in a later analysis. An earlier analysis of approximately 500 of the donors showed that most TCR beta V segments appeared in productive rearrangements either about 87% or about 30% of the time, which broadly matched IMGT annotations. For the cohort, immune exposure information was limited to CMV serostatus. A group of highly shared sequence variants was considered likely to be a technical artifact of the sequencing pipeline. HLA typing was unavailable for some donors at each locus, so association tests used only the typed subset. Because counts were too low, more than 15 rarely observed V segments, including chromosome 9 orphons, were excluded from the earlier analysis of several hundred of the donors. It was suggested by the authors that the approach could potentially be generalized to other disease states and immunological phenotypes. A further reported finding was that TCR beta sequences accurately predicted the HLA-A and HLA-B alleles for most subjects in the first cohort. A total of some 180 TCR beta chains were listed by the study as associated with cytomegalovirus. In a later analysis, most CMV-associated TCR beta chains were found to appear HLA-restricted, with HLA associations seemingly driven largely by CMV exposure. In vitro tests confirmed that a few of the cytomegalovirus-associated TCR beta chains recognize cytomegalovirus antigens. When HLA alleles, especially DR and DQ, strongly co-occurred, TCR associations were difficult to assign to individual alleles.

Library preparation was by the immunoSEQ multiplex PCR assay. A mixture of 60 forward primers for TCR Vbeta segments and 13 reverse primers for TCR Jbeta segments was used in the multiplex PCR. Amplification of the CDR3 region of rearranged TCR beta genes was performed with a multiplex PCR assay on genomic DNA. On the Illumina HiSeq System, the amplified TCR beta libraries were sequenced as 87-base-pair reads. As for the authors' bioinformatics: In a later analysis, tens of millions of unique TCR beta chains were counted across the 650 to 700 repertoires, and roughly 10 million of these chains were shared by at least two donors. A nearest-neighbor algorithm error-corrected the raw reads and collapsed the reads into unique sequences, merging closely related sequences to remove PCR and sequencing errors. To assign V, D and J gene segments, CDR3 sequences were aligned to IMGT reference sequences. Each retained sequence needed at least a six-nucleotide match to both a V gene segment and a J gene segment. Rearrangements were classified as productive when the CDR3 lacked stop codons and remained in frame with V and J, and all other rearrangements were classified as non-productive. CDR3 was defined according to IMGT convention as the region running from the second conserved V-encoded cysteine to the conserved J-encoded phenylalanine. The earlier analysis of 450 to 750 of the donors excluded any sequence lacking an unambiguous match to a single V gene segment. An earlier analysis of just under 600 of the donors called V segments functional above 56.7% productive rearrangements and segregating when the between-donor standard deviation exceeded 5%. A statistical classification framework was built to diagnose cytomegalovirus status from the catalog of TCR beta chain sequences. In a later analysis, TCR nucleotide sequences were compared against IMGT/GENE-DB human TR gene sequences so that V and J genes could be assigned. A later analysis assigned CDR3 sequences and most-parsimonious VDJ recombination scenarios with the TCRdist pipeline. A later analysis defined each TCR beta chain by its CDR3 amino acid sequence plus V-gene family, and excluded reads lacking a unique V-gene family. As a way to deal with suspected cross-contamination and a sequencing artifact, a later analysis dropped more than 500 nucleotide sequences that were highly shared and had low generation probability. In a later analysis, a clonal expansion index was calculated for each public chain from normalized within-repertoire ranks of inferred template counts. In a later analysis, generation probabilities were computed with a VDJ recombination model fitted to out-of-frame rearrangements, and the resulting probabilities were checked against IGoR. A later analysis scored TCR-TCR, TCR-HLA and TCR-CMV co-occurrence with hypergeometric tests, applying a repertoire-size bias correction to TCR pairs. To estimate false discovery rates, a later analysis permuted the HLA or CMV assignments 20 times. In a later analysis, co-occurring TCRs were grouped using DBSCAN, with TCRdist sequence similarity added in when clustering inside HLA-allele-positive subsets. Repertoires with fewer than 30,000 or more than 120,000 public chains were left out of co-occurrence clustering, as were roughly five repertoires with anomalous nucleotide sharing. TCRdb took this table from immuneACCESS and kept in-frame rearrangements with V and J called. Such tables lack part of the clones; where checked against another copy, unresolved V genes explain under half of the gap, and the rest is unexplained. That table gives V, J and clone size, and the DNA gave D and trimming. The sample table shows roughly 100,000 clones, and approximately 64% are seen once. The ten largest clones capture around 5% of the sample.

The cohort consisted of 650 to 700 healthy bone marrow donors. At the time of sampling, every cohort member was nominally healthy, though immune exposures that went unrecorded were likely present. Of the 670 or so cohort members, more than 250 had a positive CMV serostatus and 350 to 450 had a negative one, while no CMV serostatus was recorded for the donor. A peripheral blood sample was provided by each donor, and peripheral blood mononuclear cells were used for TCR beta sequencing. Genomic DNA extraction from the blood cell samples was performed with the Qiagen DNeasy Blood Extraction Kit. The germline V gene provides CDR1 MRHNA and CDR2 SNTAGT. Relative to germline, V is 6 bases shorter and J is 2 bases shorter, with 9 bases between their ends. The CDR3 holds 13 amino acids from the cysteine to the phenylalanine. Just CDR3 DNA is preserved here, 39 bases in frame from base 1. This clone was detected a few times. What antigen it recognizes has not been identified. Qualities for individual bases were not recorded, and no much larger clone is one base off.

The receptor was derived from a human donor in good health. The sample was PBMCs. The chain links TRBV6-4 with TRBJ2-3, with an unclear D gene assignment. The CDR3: CASSVDFTDTQYF. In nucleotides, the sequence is TGTGCCAGCAGCGTTGACTTCACAGATACGCAGTATTTT.